One and the same sample provided the 15 T cell receptor beta chains below, sequenced in a study of blood T cell repertoires in COVID-19. TCRdb's copy holds only in-frame clones and misses some; the assay was immunoSEQ multiplex PCR. The profile covers around 300,000 clones, with nearly 90% appearing a single time and approximately 4.3% taken by the ten largest. Sample: PBMCs or T cells enriched from blood (not recorded which). The source of these receptors is a woman under 30 with acute COVID-19.

This chain uses TRBV7-3 with TRBJ1-2; D is unclear. The CDR3 is 13 amino acids. Trimming took 6 bases from V and 5 from J, leaving 13 bases between them. The germline V gene encodes CDR1 SGHTA and CDR2 FQGTGA. As DNA, the CDR3 is TGTGCCAGCAGTGAGGATTCCGTATATGGCTACACCTTC. Protein sequence: CASSEDSVYGYTF.

The chain links TRBV21-1 to TRBJ1-2. TRBV21-1 is a listed pseudogene. CDR3 length: 13 amino acids. The DNA for the CDR3 is TGTGCCAGCAGCACCAACCGGGTTCGGGGCTACACCTTC. Translated, it gives CASSTNRVRGYTF.

The V gene is TRBV27, the J gene TRBJ2-7; 9 nucleotides align to TRBD1. The CDR3 length is 14 residues. V was pared by 2 bases and J by 4 bases, with 3 bases of the junction left unmatched. The germline V gene encodes CDR1 MNHEY and CDR2 SMNVEV (reference sequence). The chain's CDR3 is CASSLTGQGYEQYF. The CDR3 nucleotides read TGTGCCAGCAGTTTAACGGGACAGGGATACGAGCAGTACTTC.

This clone appeared a few times. The chain combines TRBV6-5 with TRBJ1-2; weak D call: TRBD1 (6 bases). The CDR3 runs 14 residues. From germline, CDR1 is MNHEY and CDR2 SVGAGI. Trimming shortened V by 4 bases and J by 6 bases, and 15 bases separated the two germline ends. CDR3 DNA sequence: TGTGCCAGCAGTTTACAGGGTTCTGGGGATGGCTACACCTTC. Residues: CASSLQGSGDGYTF.

The chain has TRBV29-1 and TRBJ1-2, with a possible D match to TRBD1 (6 bases). Between the trimmed V and J ends, which lost 4 bases and 7 bases, there was a span of 19 bases. Looked up from germline, CDR1 is SQVTM and CDR2 is ANQGSEA. The CDR3 runs 14 residues. This chain's CDR3 is CSVVRDIGAGGYTF. The CDR3 bases are TGCAGCGTTGTCCGGGACATCGGGGCGGGTGGCTACACCTTC.

This sequence joins TRBV3-1 (or the pseudogene TRBV3-2) and TRBJ1-6, with 10 bases aligning to TRBD1. This CDR3 spans 15 amino acids. V was pared by 2 bases and J by 9 bases, with 4 bases of the junction left unmatched. Per germline, CDR1 LGHDT and CDR2 YNNKEL (reference sequence). CDR3 residues: CASSQKTGGGSPLHF. CDR3 in DNA: TGTGCCAGCAGCCAAAAGACAGGGGGCGGTTCACCCCTCCACTTT.

The chain employs TRBV11-3 and TRBJ2-1; 7 bases are a match to TRBD1. The CDR3 is 15 amino acids. Germline lookup yields CDR1 SGHNT and CDR2 YENEEA. Losses at the gene ends were 1 base for V and 6 bases for J; bases not matched to a gene: 6. CDR3: CASSLVADRANEQFF. CDR3 nucleotides: TGTGCCAGCAGCTTAGTAGCCGACAGGGCCAATGAGCAGTTCTTC.

The V and J genes are TRBV5-1 and TRBJ1-4; D is perhaps TRBD1 (6 bases). The CDR3 length is 14 residues. Germline V gene lookup returns CDR1 SGHRS and CDR2 YFSETQ. Trimming removed 9 bases from V and 6 bases from J, with 18 bases in between. CDR3 loop: CATKMGEGDEKLFF. The CDR3 DNA reads as TGCGCCACCAAAATGGGAGAGGGGGATGAAAAACTGTTTTTT. Full variable domain (missing parts from reference TRBV5-1 and TRBJ1-4): KAGVTQTPRYLIKTRGQQVTLSCSPISGHRSVSWYQQTPGQGLQFLFEYFSETQRNKGNFPGRFSGRQFSNSRSEMNVSTLELGDSALYLCATKMGEGDEKLFFGSGTQLSVL.

In its sample, this clone was seen a few times. The chain links TRBV11-2 to TRBJ2-1; maybe TRBD2 (6 bases). Germline V CDR1 and CDR2: SGHAT, FQNNGV. This CDR3 is built from 15 residues. V shed 6 bases and J shed 6 bases, with 18 bases lying between them. For the CDR3, the DNA is TGTGCCAGCAGACCTACCGGGACTTACACCAATGAGCAGTTCTTC. Its protein product is CASRPTGTYTNEQFF.

V and J are TRBV7-9 and TRBJ2-1; D is undetermined. The length of the CDR3 is 11 residues. Deletions cut 5 bases from V and 7 bases from J, with 6 bases between. Germline lookup yields CDR1 SEHNR and CDR2 FQNEAQ (reference sequence). CDR3 amino acids: CASSEENEQFF. DNA for the CDR3: TGTGCCAGCAGCGAGGAGAATGAGCAGTTCTTC.

Only one count was recorded for this clone. The chain has TRBV28 and TRBJ2-7; TRBD2 might be the D (7 bases). The germline V and J ends were trimmed by 3 bases and 0 bases, with 9 bases remaining between them. Germline CDR1 MDHEN, CDR2 SYDVKM. The CDR3 sequence is 14 residues long. In nucleotides, the CDR3 is TGTGCCAGCAGTTTGGGGGGGGCCTCCTACGAGCAGTACTTC. It codes for CASSLGGASYEQYF.

CDR3 DNA sequence: TGTGCCACCAGTGATGCCCAGTTAGGGGCTAATGAAAAACTGTTTTTT. It encodes CATSDAQLGANEKLFF. The rearrangement uses TRBV24-1 and TRBJ1-4, with a possible D match to TRBD1 (5 bases). The CDR3 extends over 16 amino acids. Germline CDR1 KGHDR, CDR2 SFDVKD. V lost 3 bases and J 3 bases, leaving 13 bases between the germline ends.

The chain links TRBV28 to TRBJ1-6, with D perhaps TRBD1 (5 bases). CDR3 length equals 13 residues. CDR1 and CDR2 (germline): MDHEN, SYDVKM. V lost 5 bases to trimming and J lost 15 bases, with 17 bases between them. CDR3 nucleotides: TGTGCCAGCAGTCCACGGGGGGTAGCGCTCCTCCACTTT. Its translation: CASSPRGVALLHF. The full variable domain, with the rest looked up from reference TRBV28 and TRBJ1-6, is DVKVTQSSRYLVKRTGEKVFLECVQDMDHENMFWYRQDPGLGLRLIYFSYDVKMKEKGDIPEGYSVSREKKERFSLILESASTNQTSMYLCASSPRGVALLHFGNGTRLTVT.

The chain is built from TRBV19 and TRBJ1-5; perhaps TRBD1 as D (5 bases). The CDR3 runs to 14 residues. The V end was cut by 6 bases, the J end by 0 bases, with 9 bases between. Germline V gene sequence: CDR1 LNHDA, CDR2 SQIVND (reference sequence). The DNA for the CDR3 is TGTGCCAGTAGGACAGTTATTAGCAATCAGCCCCAGCATTTT. Residues: CASRTVISNQPQHF.

The J gene is TRBJ1-2, the V gene TRBV30, with D unresolved. Trimming shortened V by 3 bases and J by 4 bases, and 12 bases separated the two germline ends. Germline V lookup: CDR1 GTSNPN, CDR2 SVGIG (reference sequence). The CDR3 is made up of 13 amino acids. The DNA of the CDR3 is TGTGCCTGGAGCGAAAGCCTCTCCTATGGCTACACCTTC. Residues: CAWSESLSYGYTF.